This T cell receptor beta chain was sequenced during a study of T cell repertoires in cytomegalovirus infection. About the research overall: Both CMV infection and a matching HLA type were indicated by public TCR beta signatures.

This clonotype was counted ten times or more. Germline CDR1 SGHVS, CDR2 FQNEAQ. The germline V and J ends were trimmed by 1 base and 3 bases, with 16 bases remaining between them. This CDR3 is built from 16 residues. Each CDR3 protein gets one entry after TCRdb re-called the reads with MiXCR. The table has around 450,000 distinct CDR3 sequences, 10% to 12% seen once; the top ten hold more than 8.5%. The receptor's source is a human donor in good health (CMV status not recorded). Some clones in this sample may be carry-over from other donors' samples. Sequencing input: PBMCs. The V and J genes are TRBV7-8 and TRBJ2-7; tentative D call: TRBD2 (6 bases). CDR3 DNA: TGTGCCAGCAGCTTAGGAGGCGGGGATCCCCTCTACGAGCAGTACTTC. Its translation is CASSLGGGDPLYEQYF. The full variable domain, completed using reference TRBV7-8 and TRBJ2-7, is GAGVSQSPRYKVAKRGQDVALRCDPISGHVSLFWYQQALGQGPEFLTYFQNEAQLDKSGLPSDRFFAERPEGSVSTLKIQRTQQEDSAVYLCASSLGGGDPLYEQYFGPGTRLTVT.